This T cell receptor beta chain was observed in a study of T-cell memory formation after mild COVID-19. Study in general: Largely donor-specific sequence clusters came from a couple of donors.

It was 5'RACE with constant-segment primers that produced the TCR alpha and TCR beta cDNA libraries, which carried sample barcodes and UMIs. TCRdb used MiXCR to reprocess the 5' RACE reads, holding one entry per CDR3 protein. This sample carries some 310,000 distinct CDR3 sequences, around 20% of them seen once, and the ten largest clones take over 20%. Trimming shortened V by 5 bases and J by 6 bases, and 9 bases separated the two germline ends. Germline CDR1 SEHNR, CDR2 FQNEAQ (reference sequence). This CDR3 is built from 12 residues. This clonotype occurred many times. V gene TRBV7-9 combines with J gene TRBJ2-3; D is undetermined. Sequencing was performed on PBMCs or a T cell subset sorted from them (not recorded which). The sequence was collected from a man between 18 and 35 years old who had mild COVID-19 (a few samples of this study predate the infection). Cell type and time point are not known. The CDR3 coding sequence is TGTGCCAGCAGCAGCATCACGGATACGCAGTATTTT. Its translation: CASSSITDTQYF.